Detailed here is one TCR beta chain. The antigen remains undetermined. Sequenced by immunoSEQ multiplex PCR; TCRdb stores in-frame clones only, minus some. Among tens of thousands of clones, about 94% were seen once, and the ten largest hold around 1.3%. Germline V CDR1 and CDR2: LNHDA, SQIVND (reference sequence). The CDR3 totals 14 residues. The trim removed 5 bases at V and 3 bases at J, leaving 6 bases unmatched. This record comes from a study of human versus mouse CDR3 diversity and MHC coevolution. Study information: Reportedly, immunoSEQ detects one in 200,000 T cells with minimized PCR bias.

Study-wide results and limits: Compared with mice, human CDR3s carried more deletions and insertions on average. Human T cells were selected on six MHC II alleles. The lowest clonal inequality scores came from two of three human donors.

The chain links TRBV19 to TRBJ2-7; TRBD1 matches at 8 bases. This TCR came from a person between 25 and 70 years old in good health. The sample comprised naive CD4+ T cells from blood. Sample subset: CD45RO-negative CD62L-positive naive CD4 T cells. CDR3: CASSGQGGGYEQYF. DNA of the CDR3: TGTGCCAGTAGTGGACAGGGTGGGGGCTACGAGCAGTACTTC.